The 6 T cell receptor beta chains reported below all come from one sample, sequenced in a study of human T cells and chemical hapten exposure. Stated time point: patch test 3, about 24 weeks after DPC sensitization. Treatment specified: therapeutic diphenylcyclopropenone sensitization with weekly scalp DPC. TCRdb re-analysed the RACE reads in MiXCR, keeping a single row per CDR3 protein. This sample has 55,000 to 75,000 distinct CDR3 sequences, with around an eighth found just once. The sample was whole blood, taken in connection with sensitization to the hapten diphenylcyclopropenone (DPC). The origin of the receptors is a man aged 25 to 45 with alopecia areata. Some clones in this sample may be carry-over from other donors' samples.

This clonotype was counted at least ten times. This chain uses TRBV6-1 with TRBJ1-2, with D maybe TRBD1 (6 bases). CDR1 is MNHNS, CDR2 SASEGT, per germline. There are 19 residues in the CDR3. The V end lost 8 bases, the J end lost 0 bases, and 28 bases lay between the germline ends. CDR3 amino acids: CASRSLHRDWSPANYGYTF. CDR3 coding DNA: TGTGCCAGCCGAAGTTTACACAGGGACTGGTCGCCAGCTAACTATGGCTACACCTTC.

The rearrangement uses TRBV18 and TRBJ2-7, with D perhaps TRBD1 or TRBD2 (5 bases each). The CDR3 is 14 amino acids. From germline, CDR1 is KGHSH and CDR2 LQKENI. Trimming shortened V by 2 bases and J by 0 bases, and 8 bases separated the two germline ends. The CDR3 is CASSPSGSSYEQYF. The CDR3 nucleotides are TGTGCCAGCTCACCATCAGGGAGCTCCTACGAGCAGTACTTC.

This clonotype was found many times. J is TRBJ1-5 and V is TRBV19; D is possibly TRBD1 (5 bases). CDR1 is LNHDA and CDR2 is SQIVND in the germline V gene (reference sequence). The CDR3 has 14 residues. The V gene lost 5 bases and the J gene lost 3 bases, with 11 bases spanning the gap. CDR3 residues: CASSRQGHNQPQHF. The CDR3 DNA reads TGTGCCAGTAGTCGCCAGGGCCACAATCAGCCCCAGCATTTT.

This clonotype occurred many times. This rearrangement joins TRBV12-3 or TRBV12-4 to TRBJ1-1; D uncertain. V lost 5 bases, J lost 3 bases, and 10 bases lay in between. This CDR3 is 13 amino acids long. Here the CDR3 reads CASSLERYTEAFF. Written as DNA, the CDR3 is TGTGCCAGCAGTCTTGAACGATACACTGAAGCTTTCTTT.

The rearrangement links TRBV11-2 to TRBJ1-2; TRBD1 aligns across 9 bases. The CDR3 is 15 amino acids. CDR1 is SGHAT and CDR2 is FQNNGV in the germline V gene. The V gene end was trimmed by 2 bases and the J gene end by 3 bases; junction bases not matched to a gene: 4. Written as DNA, the CDR3 is TGTGCCAGCAGCTTAAGGGACAGGGCTTACTATGGCTACACCTTC. Protein sequence: CASSLRDRAYYGYTF.

The rearrangement uses TRBV9 and TRBJ2-7; D uncertain. Germline V gene lookup returns CDR1 SGDLS and CDR2 YYNGEE. The ends were cut back, 0 bases at V and 2 bases at J, with 6 bases in the middle. The length of the CDR3 is 13 residues. The DNA for the CDR3 is TGTGCCAGCAGCGTAGGTTTAACCTACGAGCAGTACTTC. It specifies CASSVGLTYEQYF.